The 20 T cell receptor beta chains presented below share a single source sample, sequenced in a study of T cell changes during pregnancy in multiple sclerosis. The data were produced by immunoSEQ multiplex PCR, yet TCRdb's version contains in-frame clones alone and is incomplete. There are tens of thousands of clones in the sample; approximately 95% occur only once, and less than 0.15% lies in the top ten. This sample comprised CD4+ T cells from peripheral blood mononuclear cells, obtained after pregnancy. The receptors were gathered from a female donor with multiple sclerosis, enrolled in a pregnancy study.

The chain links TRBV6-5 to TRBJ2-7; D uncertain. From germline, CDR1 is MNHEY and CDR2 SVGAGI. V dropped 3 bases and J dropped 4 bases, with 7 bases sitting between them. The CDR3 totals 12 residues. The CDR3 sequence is CASSYAGYEQYF. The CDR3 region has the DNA TGTGCCAGCAGTTATGCAGGTTACGAGCAGTACTTC.

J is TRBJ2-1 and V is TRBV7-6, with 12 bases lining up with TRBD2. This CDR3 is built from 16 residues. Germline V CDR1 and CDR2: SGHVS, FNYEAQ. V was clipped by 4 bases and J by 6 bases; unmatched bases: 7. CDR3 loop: CASSSIELAGGNEQFF. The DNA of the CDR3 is TGTGCCAGCAGCTCAATAGAACTAGCGGGAGGCAATGAGCAGTTCTTC.

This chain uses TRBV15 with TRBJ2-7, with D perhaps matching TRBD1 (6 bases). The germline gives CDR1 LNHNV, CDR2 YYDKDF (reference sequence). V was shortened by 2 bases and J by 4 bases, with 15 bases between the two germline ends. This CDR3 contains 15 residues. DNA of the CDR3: TGTGCCACCAGCAGATTCCGGGACACTGATTACGAGCAGTACTTC. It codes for CATSRFRDTDYEQYF.

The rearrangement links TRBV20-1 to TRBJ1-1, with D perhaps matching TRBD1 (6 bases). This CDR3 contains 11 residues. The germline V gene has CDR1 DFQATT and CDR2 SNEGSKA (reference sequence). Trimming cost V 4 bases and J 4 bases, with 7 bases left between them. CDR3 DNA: TGCAGTGCTAAGGGGGTCACTGAAGCTTTCTTT. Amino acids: CSAKGVTEAFF.

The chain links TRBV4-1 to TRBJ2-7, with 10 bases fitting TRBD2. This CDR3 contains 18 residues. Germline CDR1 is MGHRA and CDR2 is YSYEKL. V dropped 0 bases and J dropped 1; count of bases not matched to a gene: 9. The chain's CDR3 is CASSQDRGSGRTSYEQYF. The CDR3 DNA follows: TGCGCCAGCAGCCAAGATCGGGGTAGCGGGAGGACATCCTACGAGCAGTACTTC.

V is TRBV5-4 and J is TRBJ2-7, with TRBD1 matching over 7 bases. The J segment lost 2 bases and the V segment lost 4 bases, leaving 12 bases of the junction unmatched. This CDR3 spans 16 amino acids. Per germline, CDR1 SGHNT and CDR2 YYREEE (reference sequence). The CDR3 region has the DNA TGTGCCAGCAGCCCCTCCCCAGGCGACAGGGCCTACGAGCAGTACTTC. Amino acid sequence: CASSPSPGDRAYEQYF. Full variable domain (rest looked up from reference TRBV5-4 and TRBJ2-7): ETGVTQSPTHLIKTRGQQVTLRCSSQSGHNTVSWYQQALGQGPQFIFQYYREEENGRGNFPPRFSGLQFPNYSSELNVNALELDDSALYLCASSPSPGDRAYEQYFGPGTRLTVT.

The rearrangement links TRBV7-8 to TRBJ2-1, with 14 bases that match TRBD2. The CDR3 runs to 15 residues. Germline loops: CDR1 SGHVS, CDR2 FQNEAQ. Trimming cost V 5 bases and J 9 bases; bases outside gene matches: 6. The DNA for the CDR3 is TGTGCCAGCAGCCGGGGACTAGCGGGAGCCGGTGAGCAGTTCTTC. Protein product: CASSRGLAGAGEQFF.

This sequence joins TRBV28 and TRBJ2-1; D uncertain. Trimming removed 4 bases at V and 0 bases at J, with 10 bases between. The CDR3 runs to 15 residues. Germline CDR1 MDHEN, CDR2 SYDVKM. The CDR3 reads CASSSLSRSYNEQFF. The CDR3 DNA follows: TGTGCCAGCAGTTCCCTTTCCCGCTCCTACAATGAGCAGTTCTTC.

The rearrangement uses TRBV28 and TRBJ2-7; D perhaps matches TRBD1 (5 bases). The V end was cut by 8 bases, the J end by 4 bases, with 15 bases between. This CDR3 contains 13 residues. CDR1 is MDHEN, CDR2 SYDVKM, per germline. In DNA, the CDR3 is TGTGCCAGCTTCACCCCGGACAAGTACGAGCAGTACTTC. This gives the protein CASFTPDKYEQYF.

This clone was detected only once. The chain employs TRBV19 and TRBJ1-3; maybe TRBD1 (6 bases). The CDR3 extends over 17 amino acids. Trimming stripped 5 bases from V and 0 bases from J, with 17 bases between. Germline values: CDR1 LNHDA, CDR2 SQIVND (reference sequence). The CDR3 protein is CASSDPGHPRSGNTIYF. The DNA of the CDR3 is TGTGCCAGTAGTGATCCGGGACATCCGCGCTCTGGAAACACCATATATTTT.

The CDR3 region is CATSRDREQYF. As DNA, the CDR3 is TGTGCCACCAGCAGAGATCGGGAGCAGTACTTC. This chain links TRBV15 with TRBJ2-7; no definite D call. V lost 0 bases to trimming and J lost 7 bases, with 4 bases between them. The CDR3 contains 11 residues. Germline V lookup: CDR1 LNHNV, CDR2 YYDKDF (reference sequence).

CDR3 in DNA: TGCGCCAGCAGCCGTAACAGGGTCCTTCGGGACACTGAAGCTTTCTTT. It codes for CASSRNRVLRDTEAFF. The J gene is TRBJ1-1, the V gene TRBV4-1, with a weak D call TRBD1 (6 bases). From germline, CDR1 is MGHRA and CDR2 YSYEKL. CDR3 length: 16 amino acids. V lost 4 bases, J lost 3 bases, and 18 bases lay in between.

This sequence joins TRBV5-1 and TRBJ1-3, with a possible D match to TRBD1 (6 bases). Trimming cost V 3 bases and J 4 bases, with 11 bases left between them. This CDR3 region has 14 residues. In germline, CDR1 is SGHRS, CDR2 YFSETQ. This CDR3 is CASSSGTSGNTIYF. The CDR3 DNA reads TGCGCCAGCAGCTCCGGGACATCCGGAAACACCATATATTTT.

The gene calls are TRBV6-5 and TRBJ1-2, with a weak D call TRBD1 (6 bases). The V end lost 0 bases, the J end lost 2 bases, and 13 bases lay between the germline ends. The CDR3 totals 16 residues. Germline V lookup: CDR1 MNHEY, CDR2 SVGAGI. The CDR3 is CASSYSQAGANYGYTF. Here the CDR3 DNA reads TGTGCCAGCAGTTACTCGCAGGCAGGGGCGAACTATGGCTACACCTTC.

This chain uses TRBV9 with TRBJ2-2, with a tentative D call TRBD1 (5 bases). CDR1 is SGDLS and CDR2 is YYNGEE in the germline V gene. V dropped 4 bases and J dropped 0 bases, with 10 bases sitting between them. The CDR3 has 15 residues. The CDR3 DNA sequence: TGTGCCAGCAGCAGACAGCCCGCGAACACCGGGGAGCTGTTTTTT. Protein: CASSRQPANTGELFF.

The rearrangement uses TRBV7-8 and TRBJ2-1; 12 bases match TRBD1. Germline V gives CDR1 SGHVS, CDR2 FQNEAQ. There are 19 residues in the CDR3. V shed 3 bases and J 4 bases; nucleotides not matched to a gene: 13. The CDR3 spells CASSFGTGTGGAYYNEQFF. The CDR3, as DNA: TGTGCCAGCAGCTTTGGGACCGGGACAGGGGGCGCGTATTACAATGAGCAGTTCTTC.

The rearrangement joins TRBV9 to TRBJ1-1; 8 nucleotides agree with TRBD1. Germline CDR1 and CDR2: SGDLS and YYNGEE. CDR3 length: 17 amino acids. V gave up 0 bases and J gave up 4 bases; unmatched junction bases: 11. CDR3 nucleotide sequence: TGTGCCAGCAGCGTAGACCCACAGGGGGGGGTTTTCACTGAAGCTTTCTTT. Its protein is CASSVDPQGGVFTEAFF. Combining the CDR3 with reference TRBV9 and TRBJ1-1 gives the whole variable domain DSGVTQTPKHLITATGQRVTLRCSPRSGDLSVYWYQQSLDQGLQFLIQYYNGEERAKGNILERFSAQQFPDLHSELNLSSLELGDSALYFCASSVDPQGGVFTEAFFGQGTRLTVV.

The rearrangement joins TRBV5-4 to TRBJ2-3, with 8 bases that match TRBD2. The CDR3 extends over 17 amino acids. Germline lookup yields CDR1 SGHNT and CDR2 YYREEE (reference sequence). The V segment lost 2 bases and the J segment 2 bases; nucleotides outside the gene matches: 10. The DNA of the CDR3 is TGTGCCAGCAGCTTCCCGGGACTAGGATTAGCCACAGATACGCAGTATTTT. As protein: CASSFPGLGLATDTQYF.

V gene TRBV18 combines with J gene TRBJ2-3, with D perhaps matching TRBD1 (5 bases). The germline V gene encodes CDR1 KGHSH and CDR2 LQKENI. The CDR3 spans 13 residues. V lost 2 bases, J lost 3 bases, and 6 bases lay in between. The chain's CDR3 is CASSPTGTDTQYF. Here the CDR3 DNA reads TGTGCCAGCTCACCAACAGGAACAGATACGCAGTATTTT.

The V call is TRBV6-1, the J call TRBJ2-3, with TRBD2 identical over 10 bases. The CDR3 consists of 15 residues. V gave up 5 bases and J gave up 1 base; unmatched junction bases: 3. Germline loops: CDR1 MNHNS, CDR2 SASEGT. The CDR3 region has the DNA TGTGCCAGCAGTAGCGGGAGGGTGGGCACAGATACGCAGTATTTT. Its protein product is CASSSGRVGTDTQYF.